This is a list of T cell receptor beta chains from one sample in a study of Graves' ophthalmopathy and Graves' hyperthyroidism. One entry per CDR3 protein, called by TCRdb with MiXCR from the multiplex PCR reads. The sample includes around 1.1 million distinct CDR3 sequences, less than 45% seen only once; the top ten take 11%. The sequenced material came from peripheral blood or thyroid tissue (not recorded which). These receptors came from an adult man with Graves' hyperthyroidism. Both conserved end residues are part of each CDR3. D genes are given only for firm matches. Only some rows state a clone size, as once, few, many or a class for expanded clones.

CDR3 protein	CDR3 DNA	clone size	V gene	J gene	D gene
CAISEAEQPQHF	TGTGCCATCAGTGAGGCCGAGCAGCCCCAGCATTTT	many	TRBV10-3	TRBJ1-5	NA
CASSPSQGGYEQYF	TGCGCCAGCAGCCCATCACAGGGGGGCTACGAGCAGTACTTC	many	TRBV5-1	TRBJ2-7	TRBD1
CASSLRFTDEAFF	TGTGCCAGCAGTTTACGGTTTACAGATGAAGCTTTCTTT	NA	TRBV7-2	TRBJ1-1	NA
CASSVRSGVQEGYGYTF	TGTGCCAGCAGCGTAAGAAGCGGCGTACAAGAAGGCTATGGCTACACCTTC	many	TRBV9	TRBJ1-2	NA
CASSRTGSGNTF	TGCGCCAGCAGTAGGACAGGGTCTGGAAACACCTTC	NA	TRBV5-1	TRBJ1-2	TRBD1
CATSSTVNTEAFF	TGTGCCACCAGCAGTACGGTGAACACTGAAGCTTTCTTT	many	TRBV15	TRBJ1-1	NA
CASRPTTAITYFVNTEAFF	TGTGCCAGCAGACCCACGACAGCTATTACCTACTTTGTGAACACTGAAGCTTTCTTT	NA	TRBV6-1	TRBJ1-1	NA
CASSFPGQGVNEQYF	TGTGCCAGCAGTTTCCCCGGACAGGGTGTCAACGAGCAGTACTTC	few	TRBV10-3	TRBJ2-7	TRBD1
CASRNGLSEQYF	TGTGCCAGCAGGAACGGACTATCCGAGCAGTACTTC	many	TRBV12-3/TRBV12-4	TRBJ2-7	NA
CASSAIPGQGANYGYTF	TGTGCCAGCAGTGCGATACCGGGACAGGGGGCGAACTATGGCTACACCTTC	NA	TRBV25-1	TRBJ1-2	TRBD1
CASSPVEGDWEKLFF	TGTGCCAGCAGCCCAGTAGAGGGGGACTGGGAAAAACTGTTTTTT	NA	TRBV7-2	TRBJ1-4	NA
CASSRTGTEQETQYF	TGCGCCAGCAGCCGAACCGGGACAGAACAAGAGACCCAGTACTTC	few	TRBV4-1	TRBJ2-5	TRBD1
CASSLRQMNTEAFF	TGTGCCAGCAGCTTACGACAGATGAACACTGAAGCTTTCTTT	many	TRBV5-1	TRBJ1-1	NA
CASSEGLGYKKETQYF	TGTGCCAGCAGTGAAGGGTTAGGCTACAAAAAAGAGACCCAGTACTTC	NA	TRBV2	TRBJ2-5	NA
CASSSSWDTEAFF	TGTGCCAGCAGCTCGTCATGGGACACTGAAGCTTTCTTT	NA	TRBV7-9	TRBJ1-1	NA
CASSLAGGLFEQYF	TGTGCCAGCAGCTTAGCTGGGGGACTTTTCGAGCAGTACTTC	NA	TRBV7-9	TRBJ2-7	NA
CASSLAAQGRGTGELFF	TGTGCCAGCAGCTTGGCCGCCCAGGGCAGGGGCACCGGGGAGCTGTTTTTT	NA	TRBV5-6	TRBJ2-2	NA
CASSLEGTVPYEQYF	TGTGCCAGCAGTCTTGAGGGGACAGTACCCTACGAGCAGTACTTC	many	TRBV11-2	TRBJ2-7	TRBD1
CAISPSGANTGELVRHF	TGTGCCATCAGTCCTAGCGGGGCTAACACCGGGGAGTTGGTAAGGCATTTT	NA	TRBV10-3	TRBJ1-5	NA
CASSLDLQADSPLHF	TGTGCCAGCAGTTTAGACTTGCAGGCAGATTCACCCCTCCACTTT	NA	TRBV28	TRBJ1-6	NA
CASISGANQYEQYF	TGTGCCAGCATTAGCGGGGCAAATCAGTACGAGCAGTACTTC	NA	TRBV25-1	TRBJ2-7	TRBD2
CASRDQTGFYEQYF	TGTGCCAGCAGAGACCAGACAGGGTTCTACGAGCAGTACTTC	NA	TRBV6-1	TRBJ2-7	TRBD1
CASSFYICSAREAGETQYF	NA	NA	TRBV25-1	TRBJ2-5	NA
CASSISGTVDTQYF	TGTGCCAGTAGTATATCCGGGACCGTCGATACGCAGTATTTT	NA	TRBV19	TRBJ2-3	NA
CASSIGLDSTYEQYF	TGTGCCAGTAGTATAGGTTTGGACAGTACCTACGAGCAGTACTTC	many	TRBV19	TRBJ2-7	NA
CASNLARYPSYEQYF	TGTGCCAGCAACTTAGCCCGGTATCCGTCCTACGAGCAGTACTTC	NA	TRBV28	TRBJ2-7	NA
CATMGSGEYEQYF	TGTGCCACCATGGGGAGTGGCGAGTACGAGCAGTACTTC	NA	TRBV24-1	TRBJ2-7	NA
CASSLVSGAVSYEQYF	TGTGCCAGCAGCTTAGTTTCAGGGGCCGTCTCCTACGAGCAGTACTTC	many	TRBV7-2	TRBJ2-7	NA
CAISEPPTGTVEQYF	TGTGCCATCAGCGAACCTCCGACAGGGACGGTCGAGCAGTACTTC	few	TRBV10-3	TRBJ2-7	TRBD1
CSVEDLGAGQNQPQHF	TGCAGCGTTGAAGATTTGGGGGCAGGCCAAAATCAGCCCCAGCATTTT	NA	TRBV29-1	TRBJ1-5	NA
CASSLASTPGQGASNTF	TGTGCCAGCAGCTTAGCGTCTACTCCGGGACAGGGGGCATCAAACACCTTC	NA	TRBV7-9	TRBJ1-2	TRBD1
CASSARQLMNTEAFF	TGTGCCAGCAGTGCCCGACAGCTGATGAACACTGAAGCTTTCTTT	NA	TRBV10-3	TRBJ1-1	NA
CASSLDPRNWELFF	TGCGCCAGCAGCTTGGACCCGCGGAACTGGGAGCTGTTTTTT	few	TRBV5-1	TRBJ2-2	NA
CSVGGINGYTF	TGCAGCGTTGGAGGGATAAATGGCTACACCTTC	NA	TRBV29-1	TRBJ1-2	NA
CASLFGTEAFF	TGTGCCAGCCTTTTCGGCACTGAAGCTTTCTTT	many	TRBV12-3/TRBV12-4	TRBJ1-1	NA
CASRTFDRAYVEQYF	TGTGCCAGCAGGACGTTCGACAGGGCGTATGTCGAGCAGTACTTC	many	TRBV10-2	TRBJ2-7	TRBD1
CSVAGGNQPQHF	TGCAGCGTAGCAGGGGGAAATCAGCCCCAGCATTTT	NA	TRBV29-1	TRBJ1-5	TRBD1
CASRPDAPGPSGYTEAFF	TGTGCCTCAAGGCCGGATGCCCCCGGACCATCCGGGTACACTGAAGCTTTCTTT	few	TRBV19	TRBJ1-1	NA
CSATQVTYEQYF	TGCAGTGCTACTCAGGTAACCTACGAGCAGTACTTC	NA	TRBV20-1	TRBJ2-7	NA
CASNSGRDSNPYEQYF	TGTGCCAGCAACTCCGGAAGGGACAGTAACCCCTACGAGCAGTACTTC	many	TRBV25-1	TRBJ2-7	TRBD1
CASSVGWQQTLGELFF	TGTGCCAGCAGCGTAGGATGGCAGCAAACCCTCGGGGAGCTGTTTTTT	many	TRBV9	TRBJ2-2	NA
CSLGQGQETQYF	TGCAGCCTCGGACAGGGCCAAGAGACCCAGTACTTC	NA	TRBV29-1	TRBJ2-5	TRBD1
CSATAHSYEQYF	TGCAGTGCTACTGCACATTCCTACGAGCAGTACTTC	many	TRBV20-1	TRBJ2-7	NA
CSARQSNEKLFF	TGCAGCGCCCGACAGAGTAATGAAAAACTGTTTTTT	many	TRBV29-1	TRBJ1-4	NA
CASSAPPGQGVHEQYF	TGTGCCAGCAGCGCACCCCCGGGACAGGGGGTCCACGAGCAGTACTTC	many	TRBV7-2	TRBJ2-7	TRBD1